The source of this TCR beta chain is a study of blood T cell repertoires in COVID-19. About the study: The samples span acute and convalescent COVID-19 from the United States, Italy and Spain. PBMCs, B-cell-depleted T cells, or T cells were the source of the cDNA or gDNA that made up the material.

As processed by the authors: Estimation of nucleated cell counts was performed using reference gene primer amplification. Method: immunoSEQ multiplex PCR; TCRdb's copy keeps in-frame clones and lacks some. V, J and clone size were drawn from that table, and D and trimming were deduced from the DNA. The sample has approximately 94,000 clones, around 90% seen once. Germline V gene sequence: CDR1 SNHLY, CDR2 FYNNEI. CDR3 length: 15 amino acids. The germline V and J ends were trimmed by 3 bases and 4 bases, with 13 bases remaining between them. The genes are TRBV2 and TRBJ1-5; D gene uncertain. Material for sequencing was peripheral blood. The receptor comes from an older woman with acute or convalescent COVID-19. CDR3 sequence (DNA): TGTGCCAGCAGTGAGTCTACGACTAGAAATCAGCCCCAGCATTTT. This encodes CASSESTTRNQPQHF.